What follows are 14 T cell receptor beta chains derived from one specimen sequenced in a study of blood T cell repertoires in COVID-19. Repertoires were generated with immunoSEQ multiplex PCR, while TCRdb's copy carries only in-frame clones and drops some. This sample has 180,000 or so clones; roughly 88% occur once, and the top ten carry around 5%. The sample comprised PBMCs or T cells enriched from blood (not recorded which). The receptors stem from a middle-aged man with acute COVID-19.

The chain couples TRBV15 to TRBJ2-3; 9 bases fit TRBD2. With 1 base clipped from V and 2 bases from J, the junction kept 4 bases outside the gene matches. This CDR3 has 16 residues. Germline CDR1 reads LNHNV; CDR2 reads YYDKDF (reference sequence). CDR3 loop: CATSRGAGGTTDTQYF. The CDR3 DNA reads TGTGCCACCAGCAGAGGGGCGGGAGGGACCACAGATACGCAGTATTTT.

This sequence joins TRBV11-1 and TRBJ2-1; D is uncertain. Germline V CDR1 and CDR2: SGHAT, FQDESV (reference sequence). This CDR3 has 15 amino acids. With 1 base removed from V and 6 bases from J, the gap between germline ends came to 13 bases. The CDR3 loop reads CASSLDRPTGNEQFF. The CDR3 nucleotides read TGTGCCAGCAGCTTAGACCGCCCGACGGGCAATGAGCAGTTCTTC.

V is TRBV27 and J is TRBJ1-3; D unclear. The length of the CDR3 is 14 residues. Germline lookup yields CDR1 MNHEY and CDR2 SMNVEV (reference sequence). V was shortened by 0 bases and J by 3 bases, with 6 bases between the two germline ends. The CDR3 bases are TGTGCCAGCAGTTTATCCACAAGTGGAAACACCATATATTTT. Residues: CASSLSTSGNTIYF.

This clone was seen only once. The chain is built from TRBV5-6 and TRBJ2-3; TRBD1 might be the D (5 bases). The CDR3 loop spans 13 amino acids. The V end was cut by 0 bases, the J end by 6 bases, with 8 bases between. Germline values: CDR1 SGHDT, CDR2 YYEEEE. The CDR3 region has the DNA TGTGCCAGCAGCTTGGCCAACAGGGATACGCAGTATTTT. Protein sequence: CASSLANRDTQYF.

J is TRBJ2-7 and V is TRBV30; D is undetermined. The germline V gene encodes CDR1 GTSNPN and CDR2 SVGIG (reference sequence). Deletions cut 1 base from V and 2 bases from J, with 6 bases between. This CDR3 contains 12 residues. The CDR3 protein is CAWSEQTYEQYF. In DNA form, the CDR3 reads TGTGCCTGGAGTGAACAGACCTACGAGCAGTACTTC.

The rearrangement joins TRBV5-1 to TRBJ1-1, with 7 nucleotides matching TRBD1. Germline lookup yields CDR1 SGHRS and CDR2 YFSETQ. The J segment lost 6 bases and the V segment lost 4 bases, leaving 6 bases of the junction unmatched. The CDR3 consists of 13 residues. CDR3 bases: TGCGCCAGCAGCGGTGGGACAGAAGCTGAAGCTTTCTTT. Its protein is CASSGGTEAEAFF.

In DNA form, the CDR3 reads TGTGCCACCAGTTACCGGGGATATGGCTACACCTTC. Translated, it gives CATSYRGYGYTF. The chain joins TRBV24-1 to TRBJ1-2; D remains ambiguous. The CDR3 consists of 12 residues. CDR1 KGHDR and CDR2 SFDVKD come from the germline V gene. V lost 6 bases, J lost 5 bases, and 9 bases lay in between.

The chain carries TRBV3-1 (or the pseudogene TRBV3-2) and TRBJ2-7; weak D call: TRBD2 (6 bases). V lost 2 bases and J 4 bases, leaving 12 bases between the germline ends. The CDR3 spans 14 residues. The germline CDR1 and CDR2 sequences are LGHDT and YNNKEL (reference sequence). As DNA, the CDR3 is TGTGCCAGCAGCCAATTAATTAGCGGATACGAGCAGTACTTC. Encoded protein: CASSQLISGYEQYF.

V gene TRBV7-2 combines with J gene TRBJ1-1; 8 bases map to TRBD1. Germline V gives CDR1 SGHTA, CDR2 FQGNSA. The CDR3 covers 14 residues. With 4 bases clipped from V and 5 bases from J, the junction kept 6 bases outside the gene matches. The CDR3 DNA follows: TGTGCCAGCAGCTGGGGACAGGCTTGGACTGAAGCTTTCTTT. It encodes CASSWGQAWTEAFF.

The chain is built from TRBV19 and TRBJ2-3; perhaps TRBD2 as D (6 bases). Trimming shortened V by 2 bases and J by 10 bases, and 16 bases separated the two germline ends. The germline V gene encodes CDR1 LNHDA and CDR2 SQIVND (reference sequence). This CDR3 contains 14 residues. CDR3 region: CASSISGRSSAQYF. The DNA of the CDR3 is TGTGCCAGTAGTATAAGCGGGCGGTCGAGTGCGCAGTATTTT.

A note on this clone: A junction end diverges from the germline sequence, so it may reflect a read error. The J gene is TRBJ2-5, the V gene TRBV28, with 11 bases that match TRBD2. The germline V gene encodes CDR1 MDHEN and CDR2 SYDVKM. The CDR3 is 12 amino acids. The DNA for the CDR3 is TGCGGGACTAGCGGACCGGGGGAGACCCAGTACTTC. Translation gives CGTSGPGETQYF.

This clone was counted a few times. The chain uses TRBV30 and TRBJ2-1; TRBD2 aligns across 7 bases. The CDR3 consists of 13 residues. Germline CDR1 GTSNPN, CDR2 SVGIG (reference sequence). Trimming at V came to 2 bases and at J to 4 bases, leaving 2 bases not matched to a gene. CDR3 in amino acids: CAWSMGLYNEQFF. The CDR3 coding sequence is TGTGCCTGGAGTATGGGACTATACAATGAGCAGTTCTTC.

J is TRBJ2-5 and V is TRBV21-1; the table's D call of TRBD1 was not tested on the DNA. TRBV21-1 is annotated as a pseudogene. The CDR3 is made up of 16 amino acids. The CDR3 region has the DNA TGTGCCAGCAGCAAAGGGGGACAGCCCGTAAGGGGGACCCAGTACTTC. Protein product: CASSKGGQPVRGTQYF.

This CDR3 reads CASSLGTGAETQYF. CDR3 nucleotide sequence: TGTGCCAGCAGCTTGGGGACAGGTGCTGAGACCCAGTACTTC. V gene TRBV5-4 combines with J gene TRBJ2-5, with 7 bases that match TRBD1. Looked up from germline, CDR1 is SGHNT and CDR2 is YYREEE (reference sequence). The CDR3 runs 14 residues. The V and J ends lost 0 bases and 5 bases, in that order; junction bases with no gene match: 4.